This T cell receptor beta chain was identified during a study of cytomegalovirus exposure and HLA in healthy donors. V was shortened by 4 bases and J by 4 bases, with 17 bases between the two germline ends. This CDR3 spans 16 amino acids. Germline loops: CDR1 SGDLS, CDR2 YYNGEE. Amplification used 60 Vbeta primers and 13 Jbeta primers. Repertoires were generated with immunoSEQ multiplex PCR, while TCRdb's copy carries only in-frame clones and drops some. The sample consists of approximately 120,000 clones, approximately 72% of them appearing once. Details on this clone: No antigen is known for it.

Study results and limitations: Previous analysis showed most TCR beta V segments were productive about 90% or about 30% of the time. The classifier reportedly diagnosed cytomegalovirus status with high specificity and sensitivity. There were several of the most significant clusters that appeared linked to common viral pathogens in a later analysis. CMV serostatus was the only recorded immune exposure for donors.

This receptor was taken from a woman aged 50 to 60 in good health and CMV-seropositive. This rearrangement joins TRBV9 to TRBJ2-2; a possible D gene is TRBD2 (5 bases). The specimen sequenced was PBMCs. The CDR3 DNA is TGTGCCAGCAGCTCCATTCAAGTCCGGGGCACCGGGGAGCTGTTTTTT. This sequence encodes CASSSIQVRGTGELFF.